What follows is one TCR beta chain and its context. Its antigen is not identified. These data originate in a study of T-cell memory formation after mild COVID-19. Across the study: Among the donors, TCR clusters were largely specific to each donor. The study's findings and limits: CD4+ contracting clones were mainly CM and EM; CD8+ ones, EMRA. Whether second-wave clones peaking at day 37 were SARS-CoV-2 specific went unconfirmed.

MiXCR was run by TCRdb on the 5' RACE reads, yielding one entry per CDR3 protein. In the table there are about 400,000 distinct CDR3 sequences, less than 25% of which are singletons. The CDR3 covers 13 residues. In germline, CDR1 is MNHNS, CDR2 SASEGT. Trimming pared 4 bases from V and 0 bases from J, leaving 6 bases between. The chain uses TRBV6-1 and TRBJ1-1, with a weak D call TRBD1 (5 bases). The sequenced material came from PBMCs or a T cell subset sorted from them (not recorded which). This clonotype originated in an adult woman who had mild COVID-19 (a few samples of this study predate the infection). Cell type and time point are not known. CDR3 loop: CASSGQLNTEAFF. The CDR3, as DNA: TGTGCCAGCAGTGGACAGCTGAACACTGAAGCTTTCTTT.